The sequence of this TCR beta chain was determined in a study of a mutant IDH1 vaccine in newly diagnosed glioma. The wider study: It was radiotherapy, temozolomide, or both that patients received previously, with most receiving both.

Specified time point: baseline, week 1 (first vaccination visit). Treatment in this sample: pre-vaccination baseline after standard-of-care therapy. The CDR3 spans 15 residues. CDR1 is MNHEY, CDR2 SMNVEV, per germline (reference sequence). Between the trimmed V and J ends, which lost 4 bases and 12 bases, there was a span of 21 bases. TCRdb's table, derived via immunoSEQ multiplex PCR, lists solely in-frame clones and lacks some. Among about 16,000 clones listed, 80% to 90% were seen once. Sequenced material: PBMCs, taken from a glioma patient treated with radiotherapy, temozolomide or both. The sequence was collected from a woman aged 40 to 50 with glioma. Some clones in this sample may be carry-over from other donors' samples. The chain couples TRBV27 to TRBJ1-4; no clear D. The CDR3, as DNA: TGTGCCAGCAGTTCTTTCGGAGGTAGCACCAAACAACTGTTTTTT. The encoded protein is CASSSFGGSTKQLFF.